Presented here are 31 T cell receptor beta chains from one specimen sequenced in a study of post-analysis software for immune sequencing data. Which antigens these TCRs recognize remains unknown. Unique molecular identifiers featured in each of the TCR beta cDNA libraries. MiXCR was run by TCRdb on the PCR reads, yielding one entry per CDR3 protein. The sample records some 500,000 distinct CDR3 sequences, 45% being singletons. Findings of the study overall: Compared with controls, patients had more of five or six TRBV segments, including TRBV5-6, TRBV5-1 and TRBV20-1.

The sequencing input was blood. The receptors were gathered from a girl between 10 and 17 years old with multiple sclerosis.

The gene calls are TRBV2 and TRBJ2-1; D may be TRBD2 (6 bases). The tail of the sequence fits TRBJ2-7 better, so the J call may be wrong. In germline, CDR1 is SNHLY, CDR2 FYNNEI. The CDR3 is made up of 15 amino acids. The CDR3 spells CASSESAGPFYEQYF. Here the CDR3 DNA reads TGTGCCAGCAGTGAATCGGCGGGACCCTTCTACGAGCAGTACTTC.

The rearrangement uses TRBV9 and TRBJ2-3, with 15 bases identical to TRBD2. J lost 6 bases, V lost 2 bases, and 4 bases had no gene match. CDR3 length equals 16 residues. CDR1 is SGDLS and CDR2 is YYNGEE in the germline V gene. In DNA, the CDR3 is TGTGCCAGCAGCGTGGGACTAGCGGGAGGATACGATACGCAGTATTTT. This translates into CASSVGLAGGYDTQYF. The entire variable domain, with the rest obtained from reference TRBV9 and TRBJ2-3, is as follows: DSGVTQTPKHLITATGQRVTLRCSPRSGDLSVYWYQQSLDQGLQFLIQYYNGEERAKGNILERFSAQQFPDLHSELNLSSLELGDSALYFCASSVGLAGGYDTQYFGPGTRLTVL.

This clonotype was seen only a few times. This chain joins TRBV12-3 or TRBV12-4 and TRBJ2-5; tentatively, D is TRBD1 or TRBD2 (5 bases each). V lost 1 base to trimming and J lost 5 bases, with 8 bases between them. CDR3 length: 13 amino acids. This CDR3 is CASSLGGTETQYF. In DNA, the CDR3 is TGTGCCAGCAGTTTAGGAGGGACGGAGACCCAGTACTTC.

The rearrangement uses TRBV7-9 and TRBJ2-1, with a weak D call TRBD1 (5 bases). The germline gives CDR1 SEHNR, CDR2 FQNEAQ (reference sequence). Trimming pared 7 bases from V and 4 bases from J, leaving 14 bases between. The CDR3 runs to 14 residues. The CDR3 sequence: CASTGFDSYNEQFF. The CDR3 nucleotides are TGTGCCAGCACCGGATTTGACAGTTACAATGAGCAGTTCTTC.

This chain links TRBV7-8 with TRBJ2-2; D possibly corresponds to TRBD2 (6 bases). V lost 1 base and J 7 bases, leaving 13 bases between the germline ends. The CDR3 extends over 15 amino acids. The germline V gene has CDR1 SGHVS and CDR2 FQNEAQ. The CDR3 DNA reads as TGTGCCAGCAGCTTAGGTGTCGGGAGTGGCGGGGAGCTGTTTTTT. It is translated as CASSLGVGSGGELFF.

This clonotype has more than one count but fewer than ten. The rearrangement uses TRBV14 and TRBJ2-7; D remains unclear. CDR1 is SGHDN and CDR2 is FVKESK in the germline V gene. The V gene lost 4 bases and the J gene lost 4 bases, with 8 bases spanning the gap. The CDR3 is 12 residues long. The chain's CDR3 is CASSPAFYEQYF. CDR3 nucleotides: TGTGCCAGCAGCCCTGCATTTTACGAGCAGTACTTC.

CDR3 protein: CASREAKNIQYF. CDR3 coding DNA: TGTGCCAGCAGAGAAGCCAAAAACATTCAGTACTTC. The chain employs TRBV28 and TRBJ2-4, with D unclear. CDR3 length equals 12 residues. Trimming took 6 bases from V and 0 from J, leaving 3 bases between them. In germline, CDR1 is MDHEN, CDR2 SYDVKM.

The chain couples TRBV27 to TRBJ2-1; TRBD2 is a possible D gene (5 bases). The CDR3 is 15 amino acids. Trimming took 11 bases from V and 5 from J, leaving 22 bases between them. Germline V gene data show CDR1 as MNHEY and CDR2 as SMNVEV (reference sequence). The CDR3 here is CARTHLGVGDNEQFF. The CDR3 DNA follows: TGTGCCCGCACGCACCTTGGCGTCGGGGACAATGAGCAGTTCTTC.

V is TRBV12-3 or TRBV12-4 and J is TRBJ2-7; D gene unclear. The length of the CDR3 is 15 residues. V was cut by 2 bases and J by 5 bases, with 16 bases left in between. The CDR3 sequence: CASSLRGRLADEQYF. In nucleotides, the CDR3 is TGTGCCAGCAGTTTAAGAGGTCGTTTAGCCGACGAGCAGTACTTC.

The rearrangement joins TRBV5-1 to TRBJ2-3; D uncertain. Germline V CDR1 and CDR2: SGHRS, YFSETQ. The length of the CDR3 is 15 residues. The V and J ends lost 4 bases and 4 bases respectively, with 16 bases between them. The CDR3 DNA follows: TGCGCCAGCAGCCCCGACGGAAAGATCGCAGATACGCAGTATTTT. Translating it yields CASSPDGKIADTQYF.

A few counts support this clonotype. The V and J genes are TRBV20-1 and TRBJ1-5; D may be TRBD1 (5 bases). Germline CDR1 is DFQATT and CDR2 is SNEGSKA (reference sequence). With 0 bases removed from V and 7 bases from J, the gap between germline ends came to 19 bases. This CDR3 has 16 residues. The CDR3 loop is CSARDITSGAGQPQHF. CDR3 nucleotide sequence: TGCAGTGCTAGAGATATTACAAGTGGGGCCGGGCAGCCCCAGCATTTT.

The chain combines TRBV27 with TRBJ1-6; TRBD1 is a possible D gene (6 bases). The CDR3 has 18 residues. Germline V gene lookup returns CDR1 MNHEY and CDR2 SMNVEV (reference sequence). Trimming pared 3 bases from V and 4 bases from J, leaving 19 bases between. CDR3 bases: TGTGCCAGCAGTTTGGGCACAGGGAAGAGATATTATAATTCACCCCTCCACTTT. This encodes CASSLGTGKRYYNSPLHF.

The chain uses TRBV4-1 and TRBJ2-1; 9 positions agree with TRBD2. The CDR3 length is 22 residues. CDR1 and CDR2 (germline): MGHRA, YSYEKL. Germline trimming cut 1 base from V and 2 bases from J; bases unmatched to any gene: 21. The CDR3 sequence is CASSQGFGAGLAGRAAYNEQFF. DNA of the CDR3: TGCGCCAGCAGCCAAGGTTTCGGTGCCGGGCTAGCGGGAAGGGCCGCCTACAATGAGCAGTTCTTC.

The CDR3 nucleotides read TGCGCCAGCAGCTTGGCCTCGAAGGTAAACGAGACCCAGTACTTC. As protein: CASSLASKVNETQYF. The genes are TRBV5-1 and TRBJ2-5, with D uncertain. The V end was cut by 0 bases, the J end by 5 bases, with 14 bases between. This CDR3 spans 15 amino acids. Germline CDR1 SGHRS, CDR2 YFSETQ.

The chain carries TRBV24-1 and TRBJ2-5, with 7 bases aligning to TRBD1. The J call may be incorrect, as the DNA end agrees better with TRBJ2-7. Germline V CDR1 and CDR2: KGHDR, SFDVKD. The CDR3 is made up of 14 amino acids. The CDR3, as DNA: TGTGCCACCAGTGACGTGACAGGGATAAACGAGCAGTACTTC. Amino acids: CATSDVTGINEQYF.

There are a few counts of this clonotype. The V call is TRBV12-3 or TRBV12-4, the J call TRBJ2-5, with D possibly called TRBD1 or TRBD2 (5 bases each). V was pared by 5 bases and J by 5 bases, with 18 bases between. This CDR3 contains 15 residues. This CDR3 reads CASSPSGRGPETQYF. CDR3 DNA: TGTGCCAGCAGTCCGAGTGGTCGGGGCCCGGAGACCCAGTACTTC.

The sample holds one count of this clonotype. This chain connects TRBV29-1 to TRBJ2-5; no reliable D call. The CDR3 extends over 15 amino acids. CDR1 SQVTM and CDR2 ANQGSEA come from the germline V gene. V dropped 1 base and J dropped 0 bases, with 12 bases sitting between them. The CDR3 sequence: CSVEAFLRYQETQYF. The CDR3 DNA sequence: TGCAGCGTTGAAGCCTTTCTTCGGTACCAAGAGACCCAGTACTTC.

The V call is TRBV4-1, the J call TRBJ2-1; 8 bases fit TRBD2. Germline lookup yields CDR1 MGHRA and CDR2 YSYEKL. The CDR3 extends over 16 amino acids. Trimming removed 1 base from V and 1 base from J; junction bases left unmatched: 3. The CDR3 loop reads CASSQAERGSYNEQFF. In DNA, the CDR3 is TGCGCCAGCAGCCAAGCGGAGCGGGGGTCCTACAATGAGCAGTTCTTC.

The V and J genes are TRBV7-2 and TRBJ1-6; TRBD1 might be the D (6 bases). Germline V gene sequence: CDR1 SGHTA, CDR2 FQGNSA. Deletions cut 8 bases from V and 5 bases from J, with 25 bases between. The CDR3 has 18 amino acids. This chain's CDR3 is CASAYLERRGRDNSPLHF. The DNA for the CDR3 is TGTGCCAGCGCCTACCTCGAGCGAAGGGGGAGGGATAATTCACCCCTCCACTTT.

The chain joins TRBV19 to TRBJ2-3, with 10 bases aligning to TRBD2. This CDR3 has 17 amino acids. Germline values: CDR1 LNHDA, CDR2 SQIVND (reference sequence). The V gene end was trimmed by 4 bases and the J gene end by 3 bases; junction bases not matched to a gene: 10. The CDR3 protein is CASSRVAGGLSTDTQYF. In DNA, the CDR3 is TGTGCCAGTAGTAGGGTAGCGGGAGGCCTATCGACAGATACGCAGTATTTT. Full variable domain (remainder filled in from reference TRBV19 and TRBJ2-3): DGGITQSPKYLFRKEGQNVTLSCEQNLNHDAMYWYRQDPGQGLRLIYYSQIVNDFQKGDIAEGYSVSREKKESFPLTVTSAQKNPTAFYLCASSRVAGGLSTDTQYFGPGTRLTVL.

The CDR3 sequence: CSARKPTSGAYNEQFF. CDR3 DNA sequence: TGCAGTGCTCGAAAACCTACTAGCGGAGCTTACAATGAGCAGTTCTTC. The rearrangement links TRBV20-1 to TRBJ2-1; 8 bases map to TRBD2. With 5 bases clipped from V and 4 bases from J, the junction kept 13 bases outside the gene matches. Germline-derived CDR1 and CDR2 are DFQATT and SNEGSKA (reference sequence). The CDR3 spans 16 residues.

The J gene is TRBJ2-1, the V gene TRBV14; TRBD1 is a possible D gene (5 bases). Germline V lookup: CDR1 SGHDN, CDR2 FVKESK. V was clipped by 1 base and J by 10 bases, with 11 bases between them. This CDR3 comprises 13 residues. In nucleotides, the CDR3 is TGTGCCAGCAGCCAAGTTCCAGGGAAAGAGCAGTTCTTC. Its translation: CASSQVPGKEQFF.

In the case of this clonotype: A much larger clone sits a single nucleotide away, making a read error possible. V is TRBV20-1 and J is TRBJ2-1; 7 nucleotides agree with TRBD2. CDR3 length: 14 residues. Germline CDR1 reads DFQATT; CDR2 reads SNEGSKA (reference sequence). CDR3 nucleotide sequence: TGCAGCGCGGAGACGGGACTAACAAGCAATGAGCAGTTCTTC. Protein sequence: CSAETGLTSNEQFF.

The chain links TRBV7-9 to TRBJ2-5; TRBD1 might be the D (6 bases). The length of the CDR3 is 13 residues. Trimming shortened V by 2 bases and J by 13 bases, and 17 bases separated the two germline ends. Germline CDR1 is SEHNR and CDR2 is FQNEAQ (reference sequence). The CDR3 nucleotides read TGTGCCAGCAGCTTACCAGGACAGCTTGTACTGTACTTC. This sequence encodes CASSLPGQLVLYF.

V usage is TRBV20-1 and J usage is TRBJ2-7, with TRBD2 matching over 7 bases. Trimming cost V 1 base and J 2 bases; bases outside gene matches: 2. Germline loops: CDR1 DFQATT, CDR2 SNEGSKA (reference sequence). This CDR3 has 13 residues. The CDR3 DNA follows: TGCAGTGCTAGAGGGGGGGGGACCTACGAGCAGTACTTC. This sequence encodes CSARGGGTYEQYF.

In its sample, this clonotype was seen a few times. V usage is TRBV20-1 and J usage is TRBJ2-5; D is undetermined. V lost 2 bases and J 4 bases, leaving 5 bases between the germline ends. In germline, CDR1 is DFQATT, CDR2 SNEGSKA (reference sequence). The CDR3 loop spans 11 amino acids. The CDR3 DNA is TGCAGTGCTAGAAACCGAGAGACCCAGTACTTC. This codes for CSARNRETQYF.

V usage is TRBV7-8 and J usage is TRBJ1-6, with TRBD1 as a possible D gene (5 bases). CDR1 and CDR2 (germline): SGHVS, FQNEAQ. V was cut by 3 bases and J by 6 bases, with 21 bases left in between. The CDR3 totals 18 residues. For the CDR3, the DNA is TGTGCCAGCAGCTTGAGGCTCGGGCAGGGCAAAAGTAATTCACCCCTCCACTTT. Protein sequence: CASSLRLGQGKSNSPLHF.

This clonotype has a single count. The chain joins TRBV5-1 to TRBJ2-5, with no clear D. The J call is doubtful: the DNA matches TRBJ2-4 better. This CDR3 spans 16 amino acids. The germline CDR1 and CDR2 sequences are SGHRS and YFSETQ. CDR3 residues: CASSLSSLEAGDIQYF. The DNA for the CDR3 is TGCGCCAGCAGCTTGTCCTCCCTAGAGGCTGGGGACATTCAGTACTTC.

This clonotype was picked up one time. This chain joins TRBV20-1 and TRBJ2-7, with no clear D. With 8 bases removed from V and 4 bases from J, the gap between germline ends came to 15 bases. The CDR3 sequence is 12 residues long. Germline-derived CDR1 and CDR2 are DFQATT and SNEGSKA (reference sequence). CDR3 nucleotide sequence: TGCAGTTCCACCCCCTTGAGGTACGAGCAGTACTTC. It yields the protein CSSTPLRYEQYF.

The rearrangement joins TRBV3-1 to TRBJ2-7, with D possibly being TRBD2 (6 bases). The CDR3 sequence is 14 residues long. V was cut by 6 bases and J by 2 bases, with 14 bases left in between. Germline V lookup: CDR1 LGHDT, CDR2 YNNKEL (reference sequence). The DNA of the CDR3 is TGTGCCAGCAGTCCCTTAGCGGAGACCTACGAGCAGTACTTC. It translates to CASSPLAETYEQYF.

There are a few counts of this clonotype. The V gene is TRBV13, the J gene TRBJ2-7; TRBD2 matches 9 bases. V lost 4 bases to trimming and J lost 3 bases; unmatched junction nucleotides: 19. Germline-derived CDR1 and CDR2 are PRHDT and FYEKMQ (reference sequence). The CDR3 has 19 residues. CDR3 in amino acids: CASSSRGATTTSGHYEQYF. The CDR3 bases are TGTGCCAGCAGCTCTAGGGGAGCTACAACGACTAGCGGCCACTACGAGCAGTACTTC.